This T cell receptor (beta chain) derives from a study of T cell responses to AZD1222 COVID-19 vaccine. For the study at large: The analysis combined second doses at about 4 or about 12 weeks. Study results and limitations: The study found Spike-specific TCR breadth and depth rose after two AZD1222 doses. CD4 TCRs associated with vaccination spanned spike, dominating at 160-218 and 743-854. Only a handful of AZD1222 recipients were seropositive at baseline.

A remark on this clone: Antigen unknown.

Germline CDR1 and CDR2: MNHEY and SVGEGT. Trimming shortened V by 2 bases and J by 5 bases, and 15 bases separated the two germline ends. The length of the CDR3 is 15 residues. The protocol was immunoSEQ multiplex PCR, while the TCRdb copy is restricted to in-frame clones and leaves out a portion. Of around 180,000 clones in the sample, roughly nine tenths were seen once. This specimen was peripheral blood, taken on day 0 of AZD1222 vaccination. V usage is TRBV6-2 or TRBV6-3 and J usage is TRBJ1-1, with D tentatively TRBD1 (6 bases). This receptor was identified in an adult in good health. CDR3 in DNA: TGTGCCAGCAGTTACGGTAACCAGGGGAGAACTGAAGCTTTCTTT. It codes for CASSYGNQGRTEAFF.